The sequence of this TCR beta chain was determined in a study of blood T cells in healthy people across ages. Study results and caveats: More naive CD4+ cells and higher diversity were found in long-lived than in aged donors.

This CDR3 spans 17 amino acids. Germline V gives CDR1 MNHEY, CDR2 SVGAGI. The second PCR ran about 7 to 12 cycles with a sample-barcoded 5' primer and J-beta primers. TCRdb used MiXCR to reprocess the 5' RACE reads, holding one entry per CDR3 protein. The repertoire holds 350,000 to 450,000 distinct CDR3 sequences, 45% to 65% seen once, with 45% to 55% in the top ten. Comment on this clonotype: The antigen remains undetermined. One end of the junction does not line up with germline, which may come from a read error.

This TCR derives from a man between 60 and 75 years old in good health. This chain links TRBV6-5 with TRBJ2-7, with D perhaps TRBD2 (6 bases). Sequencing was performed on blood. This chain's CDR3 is CASRYSPDYLDPYEQYF. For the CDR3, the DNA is TGTGCCAGCAGGTATTCTCCGGACTACCTGGATCCCTACGAGCAGTACTTT.